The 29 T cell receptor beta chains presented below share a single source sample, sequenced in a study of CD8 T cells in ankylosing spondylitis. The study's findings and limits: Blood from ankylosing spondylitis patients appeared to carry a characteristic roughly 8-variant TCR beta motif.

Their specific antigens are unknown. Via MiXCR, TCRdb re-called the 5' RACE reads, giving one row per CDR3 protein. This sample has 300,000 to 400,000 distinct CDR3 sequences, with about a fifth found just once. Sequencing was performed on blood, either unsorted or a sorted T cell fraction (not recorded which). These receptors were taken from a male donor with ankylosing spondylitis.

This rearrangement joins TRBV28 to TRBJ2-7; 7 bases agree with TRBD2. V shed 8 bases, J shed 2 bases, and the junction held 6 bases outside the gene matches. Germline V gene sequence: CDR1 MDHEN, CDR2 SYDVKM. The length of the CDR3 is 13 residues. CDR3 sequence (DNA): TGTGCCAGCCGGGACTACGCAACCTACGAGCAGTACTTC. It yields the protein CASRDYATYEQYF. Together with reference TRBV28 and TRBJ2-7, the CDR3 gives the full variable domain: DVKVTQSSRYLVKRTGEKVFLECVQDMDHENMFWYRQDPGLGLRLIYFSYDVKMKEKGDIPEGYSVSREKKERFSLILESASTNQTSMYLCASRDYATYEQYFGPGTRLTVT.

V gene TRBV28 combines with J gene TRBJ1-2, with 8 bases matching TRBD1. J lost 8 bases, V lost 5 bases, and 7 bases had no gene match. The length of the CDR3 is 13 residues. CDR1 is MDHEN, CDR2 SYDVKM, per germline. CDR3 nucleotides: TGTGCCAGCAGTCCTAGGACAGGGCGAGGCTACACCTTC. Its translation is CASSPRTGRGYTF.

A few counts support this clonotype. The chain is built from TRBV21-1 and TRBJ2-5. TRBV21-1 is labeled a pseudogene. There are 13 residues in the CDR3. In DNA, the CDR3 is TGTGCCAGCAGCAATGGGGTACTGGAGACCCAGTACTTC. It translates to CASSNGVLETQYF.

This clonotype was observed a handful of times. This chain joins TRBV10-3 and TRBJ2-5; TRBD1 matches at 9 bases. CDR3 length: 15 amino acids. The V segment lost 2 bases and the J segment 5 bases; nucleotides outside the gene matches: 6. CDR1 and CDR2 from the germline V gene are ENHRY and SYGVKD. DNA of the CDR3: TGTGCCATCAGTGAGACCACAGGGGGCAGGGAGACCCAGTACTTC. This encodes CAISETTGGRETQYF.

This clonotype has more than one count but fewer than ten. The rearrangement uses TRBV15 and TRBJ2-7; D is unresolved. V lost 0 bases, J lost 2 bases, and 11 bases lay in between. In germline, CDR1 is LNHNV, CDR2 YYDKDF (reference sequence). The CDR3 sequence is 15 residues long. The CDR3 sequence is CATSRDHLVTYEQYF. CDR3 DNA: TGTGCCACCAGCAGAGATCATCTGGTAACCTACGAGCAGTACTTC.

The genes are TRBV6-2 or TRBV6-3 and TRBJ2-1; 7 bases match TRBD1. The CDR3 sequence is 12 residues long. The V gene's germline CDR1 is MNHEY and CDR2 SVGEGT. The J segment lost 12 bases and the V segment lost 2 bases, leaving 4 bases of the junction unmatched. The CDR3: CASSYRDSRQFF. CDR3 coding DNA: TGTGCCAGCAGTTACCGGGACAGTCGGCAGTTCTTC.

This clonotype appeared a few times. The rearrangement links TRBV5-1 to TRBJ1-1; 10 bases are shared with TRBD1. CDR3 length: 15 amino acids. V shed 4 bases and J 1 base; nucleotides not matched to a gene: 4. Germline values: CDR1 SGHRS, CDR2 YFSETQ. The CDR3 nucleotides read TGCGCCAGCAGCCGCTGGACAGGGGGGAACACTGAAGCTTTCTTT. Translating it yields CASSRWTGGNTEAFF.

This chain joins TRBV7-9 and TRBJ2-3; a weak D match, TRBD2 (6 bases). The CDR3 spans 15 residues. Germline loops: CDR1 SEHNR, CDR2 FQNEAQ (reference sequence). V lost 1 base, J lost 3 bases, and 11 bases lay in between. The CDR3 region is CASSLGRGRTDTQYF. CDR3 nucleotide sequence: TGTGCCAGCAGCTTAGGGAGGGGACGGACAGATACGCAGTATTTT.

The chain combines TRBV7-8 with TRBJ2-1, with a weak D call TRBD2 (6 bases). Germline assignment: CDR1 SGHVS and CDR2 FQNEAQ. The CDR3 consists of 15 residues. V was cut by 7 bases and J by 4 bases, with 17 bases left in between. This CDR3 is CASTSAGPSYNEQFF. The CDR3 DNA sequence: TGTGCCAGCACCTCGGCGGGACCAAGTTACAATGAGCAGTTCTTC.

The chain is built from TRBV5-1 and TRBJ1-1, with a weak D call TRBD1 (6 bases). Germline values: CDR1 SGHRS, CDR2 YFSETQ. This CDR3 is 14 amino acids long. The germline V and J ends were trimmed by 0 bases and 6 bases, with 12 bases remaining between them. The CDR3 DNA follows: TGCGCCAGCAGCTTGGCACAGGGTTCAGCTGAAGCTTTCTTT. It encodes CASSLAQGSAEAFF.

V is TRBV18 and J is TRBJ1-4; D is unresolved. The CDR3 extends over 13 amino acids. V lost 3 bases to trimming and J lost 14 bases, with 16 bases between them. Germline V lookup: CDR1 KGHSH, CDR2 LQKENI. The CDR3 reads CASSPETEGRLFF. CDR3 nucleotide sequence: TGTGCCAGCTCACCGGAGACCGAAGGGAGGCTGTTTTTT.

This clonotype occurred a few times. This chain's CDR3 is CTDFGLAAYNEQFF. CDR3 in DNA: TGCACCGACTTCGGGCTAGCGGCGTACAATGAGCAGTTCTTC. V and J are TRBV1 and TRBJ2-1; no DNA check was done on the table's D call, TRBD2. TRBV1 is a recognized pseudogene. This CDR3 has 14 amino acids.

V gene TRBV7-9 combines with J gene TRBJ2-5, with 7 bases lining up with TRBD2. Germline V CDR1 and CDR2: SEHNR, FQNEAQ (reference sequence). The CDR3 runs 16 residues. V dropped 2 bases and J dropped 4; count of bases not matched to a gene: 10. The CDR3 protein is CASSLRRGRRGETQYF. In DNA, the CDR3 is TGTGCCAGCAGCTTAAGGCGCGGGAGAAGGGGAGAGACCCAGTACTTC.

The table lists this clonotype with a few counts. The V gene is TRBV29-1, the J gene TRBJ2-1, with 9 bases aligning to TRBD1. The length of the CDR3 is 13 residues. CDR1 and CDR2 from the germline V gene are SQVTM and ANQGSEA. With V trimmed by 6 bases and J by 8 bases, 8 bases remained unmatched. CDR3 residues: CSVTGTGPYEQFF. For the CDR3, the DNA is TGCAGCGTCACCGGGACAGGGCCGTATGAGCAGTTCTTC.

This CDR3 reads CASSPRTGTDYGYTF. The DNA of the CDR3 is TGTGCCAGCAGCCCCCGGACAGGGACCGACTATGGCTACACCTTC. This sequence joins TRBV9 and TRBJ1-2, with 8 nucleotides matching TRBD1. Germline lookup yields CDR1 SGDLS and CDR2 YYNGEE. The J segment lost 3 bases and the V segment lost 4 bases, leaving 8 bases of the junction unmatched. This CDR3 has 15 amino acids. The full variable domain, rest sourced from reference TRBV9 and TRBJ1-2, is DSGVTQTPKHLITATGQRVTLRCSPRSGDLSVYWYQQSLDQGLQFLIQYYNGEERAKGNILERFSAQQFPDLHSELNLSSLELGDSALYFCASSPRTGTDYGYTFGSGTRLTVV.

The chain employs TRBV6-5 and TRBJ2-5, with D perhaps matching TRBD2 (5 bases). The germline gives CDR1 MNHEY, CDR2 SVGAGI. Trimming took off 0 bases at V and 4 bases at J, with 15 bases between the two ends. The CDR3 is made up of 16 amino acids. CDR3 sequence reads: CASSYSGGKIGETQYF. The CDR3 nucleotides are TGTGCCAGCAGTTACTCTGGAGGAAAAATCGGAGAGACCCAGTACTTC.

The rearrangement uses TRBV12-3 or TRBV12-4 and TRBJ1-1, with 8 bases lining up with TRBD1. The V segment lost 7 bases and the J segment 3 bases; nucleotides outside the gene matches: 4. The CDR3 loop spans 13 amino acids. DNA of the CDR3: TGTGCCAGCATCGGACAGGGTCACACTGAAGCTTTCTTT. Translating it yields CASIGQGHTEAFF.

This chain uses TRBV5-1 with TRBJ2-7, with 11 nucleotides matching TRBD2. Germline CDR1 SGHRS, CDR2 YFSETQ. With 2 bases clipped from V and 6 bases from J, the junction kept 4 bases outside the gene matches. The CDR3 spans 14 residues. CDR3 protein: CASSFVLAGGEQYF. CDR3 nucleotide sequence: TGCGCCAGCAGCTTTGTCCTAGCGGGAGGCGAGCAGTACTTC.

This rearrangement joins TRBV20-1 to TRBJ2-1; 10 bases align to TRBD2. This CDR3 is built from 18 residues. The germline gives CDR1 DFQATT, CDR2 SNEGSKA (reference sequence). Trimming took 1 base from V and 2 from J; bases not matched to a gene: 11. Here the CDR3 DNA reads TGCAGTGCTAGAGCCCAAGCGGGAGGGCCAACGCCCTACAATGAGCAGTTCTTC. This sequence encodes CSARAQAGGPTPYNEQFF.

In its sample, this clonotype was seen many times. In DNA, the CDR3 is TGTGCCAGCAGTTTTTATAACAGGGGGTTAGCGGGAGGGCCGGATTTCACCGGGGAGCTGTTTTTT. Its protein is CASSFYNRGLAGGPDFTGELFF. The chain combines TRBV12-3 or TRBV12-4 with TRBJ2-2, with TRBD2 matching over 11 bases. J lost 4 bases, V lost 3 bases, and 22 bases had no gene match. CDR3 size: 22 residues.

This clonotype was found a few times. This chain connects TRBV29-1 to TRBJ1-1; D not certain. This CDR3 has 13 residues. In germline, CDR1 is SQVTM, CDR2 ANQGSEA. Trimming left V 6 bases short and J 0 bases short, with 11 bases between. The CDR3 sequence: CSVKTSMNTEAFF. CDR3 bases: TGCAGCGTAAAAACGAGCATGAACACTGAAGCTTTCTTT.

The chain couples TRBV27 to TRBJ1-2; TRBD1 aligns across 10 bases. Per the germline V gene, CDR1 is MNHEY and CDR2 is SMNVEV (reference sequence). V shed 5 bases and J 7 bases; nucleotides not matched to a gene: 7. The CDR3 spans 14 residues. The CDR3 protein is CASSVFGTGVGYTF. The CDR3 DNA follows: TGTGCCAGCAGTGTATTTGGGACAGGGGTTGGCTACACCTTC.

This CDR3 reads CASSPIRGSYEQYF. The DNA of the CDR3 is TGTGCCAGCTCACCGATCAGGGGATCGTACGAGCAGTACTTC. This chain connects TRBV18 to TRBJ2-7; maybe TRBD1 (6 bases). The CDR3 covers 14 residues. In germline, CDR1 is KGHSH, CDR2 LQKENI. The V gene lost 3 bases and the J gene lost 4 bases, with 13 bases spanning the gap.

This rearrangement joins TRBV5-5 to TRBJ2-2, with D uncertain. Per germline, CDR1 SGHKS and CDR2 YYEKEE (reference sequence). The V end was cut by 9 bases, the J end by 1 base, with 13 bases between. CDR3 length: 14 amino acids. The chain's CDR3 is CATTRAGNTGELFF. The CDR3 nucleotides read TGTGCCACCACCCGTGCAGGGAACACCGGGGAGCTGTTTTTT.

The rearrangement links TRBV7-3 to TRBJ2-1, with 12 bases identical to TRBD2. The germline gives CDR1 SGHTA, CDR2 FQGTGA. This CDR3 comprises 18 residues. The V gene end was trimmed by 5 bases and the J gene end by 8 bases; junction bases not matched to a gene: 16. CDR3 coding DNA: TGTGCCAGCAGCGACGGACAGGGGGTGACTAGCGGGAGCTATGAGCAGTTCTTC. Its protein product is CASSDGQGVTSGSYEQFF.

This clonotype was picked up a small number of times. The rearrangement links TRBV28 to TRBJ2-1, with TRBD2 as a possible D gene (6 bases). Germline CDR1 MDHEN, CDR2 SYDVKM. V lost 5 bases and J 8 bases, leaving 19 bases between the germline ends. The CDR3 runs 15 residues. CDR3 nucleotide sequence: TGTGCCAGCAGTGCCGGGGGTAGAAGTACGTATGAGCAGTTCTTC. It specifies CASSAGGRSTYEQFF.

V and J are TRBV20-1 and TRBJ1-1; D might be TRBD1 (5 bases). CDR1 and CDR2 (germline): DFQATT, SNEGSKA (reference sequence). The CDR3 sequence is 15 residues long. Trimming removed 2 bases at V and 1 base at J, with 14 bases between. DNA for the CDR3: TGCAGTGCTAGAACTCTGGGGCAATGGAACACTGAAGCTTTCTTT. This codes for CSARTLGQWNTEAFF.

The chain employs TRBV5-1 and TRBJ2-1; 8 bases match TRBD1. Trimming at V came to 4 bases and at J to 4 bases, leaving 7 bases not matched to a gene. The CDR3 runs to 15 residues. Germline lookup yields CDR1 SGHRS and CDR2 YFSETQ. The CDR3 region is CASSETGVRYNEQFF. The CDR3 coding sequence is TGCGCCAGCAGCGAGACAGGGGTAAGGTACAATGAGCAGTTCTTC.

CDR3 bases: TGTGCCAGCAGCTTATATAATGGGCAGCCCCAGCATTTT. Residues: CASSLYNGQPQHF. The chain links TRBV7-3 to TRBJ1-5; the D is unclear. Trimming took 2 bases from V and 7 from J, leaving 9 bases between them. CDR1 is SGHTA, CDR2 FQGTGA, per germline. CDR3 size: 13 residues. Using reference TRBV7-3 and TRBJ1-5 for the parts outside the CDR3, the full variable domain is GAGVSQTPSNKVTEKGKYVELRCDPISGHTALYWYRQSLGQGPEFLIYFQGTGAADDSGLPNDRFFAVRPEGSVSTLKIQRTERGDSAVYLCASSLYNGQPQHFGDGTRLSIL.